This T cell receptor beta chain was identified during a study of cytomegalovirus exposure and HLA in healthy donors. Study information: Earlier sequencing of approximately 200 million T cells yielded around 100 million unique TCR beta sequences.

In germline, CDR1 is SGHTA, CDR2 FQGTGA. Trimming removed 4 bases from V and 4 bases from J, with 14 bases in between. The CDR3 is made up of 15 amino acids. A word on this clone: As yet, its antigen is unknown.

Findings and caveats of the study: A later examination showed that TCR association rates differed by HLA locus, with DRB1 most and HLA-C fewest.

Primers included in the PCR were 60 Vbeta and 13 Jbeta primers. Clones were read by immunoSEQ multiplex PCR, and TCRdb kept only the in-frame ones, dropping some. The profile shows over 65,000 clones, about three quarters of them singletons. Sequenced input: PBMCs. The chain is built from TRBV7-3 and TRBJ1-3, with a possible D match to TRBD1 (6 bases). The TCR was taken from a man aged 40-49 years in good health and CMV-seronegative. The CDR3 loop reads CASSSFTGPGNTIYF. CDR3 in DNA: TGTGCCAGCAGCTCATTCACAGGGCCCGGAAACACCATATATTTT.